Each of the 18 T cell receptor beta chains below was sequenced from the same sample in a study of blood T cell repertoires in COVID-19 (dated by TCRdb to 2020 to 2022). The library was generated by the immunoSEQ multiplex PCR assay. Not all clones reach the TCRdb copy of this immuneACCESS table, which keeps in-frame sequences only. Checked studies attribute under half of the gap to unresolved V genes and leave the rest unexplained. The sample table contains hundreds of thousands of clones; only one count was recorded for over 75% of them. 2.5% to 3% of the sample lies in the top ten. Sequenced sample: PBMCs or T cells enriched from blood (not recorded which). The receptor set was obtained from a woman aged 25 to 39 who had recovered from COVID-19.

The chain joins TRBV25-1 to TRBJ1-2, with a possible D match to TRBD1 (5 bases). Trimming removed 4 bases at V and 1 base at J, with 7 bases between. The CDR3 is 13 residues long. Germline assignment: CDR1 MGHDK and CDR2 SYGVNS. As DNA, the CDR3 is TGTGCCAGCAGTGGGACAAGTAACTATGGCTACACCTTC. Encoded protein: CASSGTSNYGYTF.

The sample holds one count of this clone. The V gene is TRBV11-2, the J gene TRBJ2-4; D gene ambiguous. This CDR3 comprises 14 residues. The V and J ends lost 10 bases and 5 bases respectively, with 18 bases between them. The V gene's germline CDR1 is SGHAT and CDR2 FQNNGV. Here the CDR3 DNA reads TGTGCCACTAGTCTTGGCACTCAGCAAAACATTCAGTACTTC. Protein product: CATSLGTQQNIQYF.

In this sample, this clone turned up a few times. The V call is TRBV29-1, the J call TRBJ1-1; the match to TRBD1 covers 10 bases. J gave up 3 bases and V 6 bases, and 1 base lay outside the gene matches. Germline assignment: CDR1 SQVTM and CDR2 ANQGSEA. The CDR3 runs 12 residues. This chain's CDR3 is CSVDRGDTEAFF. CDR3 coding DNA: TGCAGCGTGGACAGGGGGGACACTGAAGCTTTCTTT.

The chain carries TRBV28 and TRBJ1-1, with D possibly matching TRBD1 (5 bases). V lost 5 bases to trimming and J lost 3 bases, with 13 bases between them. The germline V gene encodes CDR1 MDHEN and CDR2 SYDVKM. The CDR3 runs to 14 residues. CDR3 protein: CASSTHRDYTEAFF. The CDR3 DNA follows: TGTGCCAGCAGTACGCACCGGGACTACACTGAAGCTTTCTTT.

This clone has just one count. The chain combines TRBV9 with TRBJ1-4; D is ambiguous. The CDR3 has 13 amino acids. Trimming left V 2 bases short and J 4 bases short, with 6 bases between. In germline, CDR1 is SGDLS, CDR2 YYNGEE. Written as DNA, the CDR3 is TGTGCCAGCAGCGTGGGAGTTAATGAAAAACTGTTTTTT. Encoded protein: CASSVGVNEKLFF.

The chain links TRBV18 to TRBJ1-5, with D unclear. V lost 3 bases and J lost 4, with 13 bases in between. The CDR3 sequence is 15 residues long. Germline values: CDR1 KGHSH, CDR2 LQKENI. The CDR3 coding sequence is TGTGCCAGCTCACCTGCCGATAGCGGGAATCAGCCCCAGCATTTT. Translating it yields CASSPADSGNQPQHF.

This clone was seen only once. The CDR3 here is CASSQDRGRVKEKLFF. The CDR3 DNA follows: TGTGCCAGCAGCCAAGATCGCGGCAGGGTAAAGGAAAAACTGTTTTTT. V gene TRBV4-2 combines with J gene TRBJ1-4, with D possibly being TRBD1 (5 bases). Between the trimmed V and J ends, which lost 0 bases and 8 bases, there was a span of 16 bases. The CDR3 is 16 amino acids. From germline, CDR1 is LGHNA and CDR2 YNFKEQ.

The rearrangement uses TRBV4-1 and TRBJ2-5; 11 bases align to TRBD2. Germline V gene sequence: CDR1 MGHRA, CDR2 YSYEKL. Unmatched junction bases numbered 12, after V lost 1 base and J lost 5 bases. The CDR3 loop spans 18 amino acids. DNA for the CDR3: TGCGCCAGCAGCCAAGCCCCCCAGCTAGCGGGGGGCGGGGAGACCCAGTACTTC. It is translated as CASSQAPQLAGGGETQYF.

This clone was picked up a small number of times. The chain joins TRBV5-4 to TRBJ1-4, with 8 bases fitting TRBD1. The V and J ends lost 4 bases and 8 bases, in that order; junction bases with no gene match: 10. Germline V gene sequence: CDR1 SGHNT, CDR2 YYREEE (reference sequence). CDR3 length equals 15 residues. The CDR3 DNA reads TGTGCCAGCAGCCACAAGTCCCGGGACAGGGAAAAACTGTTTTTT. Its translation: CASSHKSRDREKLFF.

Note on this clone: In the same sample, other DNA sequences code for this CDR3. The rearrangement uses TRBV4-1 and TRBJ1-1, with no clear D. V was pared by 3 bases and J by 0 bases, with 8 bases between. CDR1 is MGHRA, CDR2 YSYEKL, per germline. The CDR3 sequence is 14 residues long. Here the CDR3 reads CASSHNSMNTEAFF. CDR3 in DNA: TGCGCCAGCAGCCATAACAGCATGAACACTGAAGCTTTCTTT.

This sequence joins TRBV16 and TRBJ1-5; D is possibly TRBD1 (5 bases). Trimming shortened V by 1 base and J by 0 bases, and 7 bases separated the two germline ends. CDR1 and CDR2 from the germline V gene are KGHSY and FQNENV. This CDR3 comprises 15 residues. CDR3 nucleotides: TGTGCCAGCAGCCAATGGGGGGGTAGCAATCAGCCCCAGCATTTT. It yields the protein CASSQWGGSNQPQHF.

This clone was recorded once. The V gene is TRBV5-5, the J gene TRBJ2-7; D may be TRBD2 (7 bases). Trimming removed 0 bases at V and 0 bases at J, with 16 bases between. CDR1 is SGHKS and CDR2 is YYEKEE in the germline V gene (reference sequence). This CDR3 region has 17 residues. The CDR3 sequence: CASSLASRGPISYEQYF. The CDR3 DNA follows: TGTGCCAGCAGCTTGGCCTCGCGGGGGCCTATCTCCTACGAGCAGTACTTC.

V gene TRBV5-8 combines with J gene TRBJ1-2; D is unresolved. This CDR3 is 13 amino acids long. Germline V gives CDR1 SGHTS, CDR2 YDEGEE. The germline V and J ends were trimmed by 4 bases and 4 bases, with 11 bases remaining between them. CDR3 in DNA: TGTGCCAGCAGCCTTGAACTCATCTATGGCTACACCTTC. Amino acid sequence: CASSLELIYGYTF.

This rearrangement joins TRBV2 to TRBJ2-1; TRBD2 agrees at 9 bases. After removal of 8 bases from V and 6 bases from J, the junction contained 8 bases not matched to a gene. The CDR3 covers 14 residues. The germline gives CDR1 SNHLY, CDR2 FYNNEI. CDR3 loop: CASPSGGRANEQFF. CDR3 DNA: TGTGCCAGCCCCTCTGGCGGGAGGGCCAATGAGCAGTTCTTC.

The chain employs TRBV28 and TRBJ1-1; no clear D gene. This CDR3 spans 13 amino acids. The V gene's germline CDR1 is MDHEN and CDR2 SYDVKM. Trimming removed 5 bases at V and 7 bases at J, with 14 bases between. The CDR3 sequence: CASSVGREDEAFF. CDR3 DNA: TGTGCCAGCAGTGTAGGTAGGGAGGATGAAGCTTTCTTT.

This CDR3 reads CASSLSGYSQPQHF. The CDR3 nucleotides are TGTGCCAGCAGCTTATCAGGGTACAGTCAGCCCCAGCATTTT. The chain recombines TRBV7-9 with TRBJ1-5; possible D gene TRBD1, 5 bases. The CDR3 covers 14 residues. V was cut by 2 bases and J by 6 bases, with 11 bases left in between. Germline CDR1 SEHNR, CDR2 FQNEAQ (reference sequence).

The chain has TRBV4-1 and TRBJ1-5; D is possibly TRBD1 (5 bases). Per germline, CDR1 MGHRA and CDR2 YSYEKL. The V end was cut by 0 bases, the J end by 8 bases, with 11 bases between. This CDR3 spans 14 amino acids. The DNA of the CDR3 is TGCGCCAGCAGCCAAGATCAGGGTTTGGAGCCCCAGCATTTT. Protein product: CASSQDQGLEPQHF.

The chain joins TRBV28 to TRBJ1-5; 8 bases agree with TRBD1. Losses at the gene ends were 9 bases for V and 6 bases for J; bases not matched to a gene: 4. The CDR3 has 12 amino acids. Germline assignment: CDR1 MDHEN and CDR2 SYDVKM. The CDR3 DNA reads TGTGCCAGTAGGACAGGGCTTCAGCCCCAGCATTTT. This encodes CASRTGLQPQHF.